This paragraph covers one T cell receptor (beta chain) sequence. As yet, its antigen is unknown. The study amplified TCR beta CDR3 regions using RNA transcripts. Second-round multiplex PCR came after first-round RT-PCR with HTBI primers. TCRdb fed the multiplex PCR reads into MiXCR, producing one record per CDR3 protein. The data show 580,000 or so distinct CDR3 sequences, less than 40% seen once. This record comes from a study of Graves' ophthalmopathy and Graves' hyperthyroidism. The CDR3 covers 14 residues. The germline V gene encodes CDR1 MGHDK and CDR2 SYGVNS. Study-level points and caveats: The model flagged ophthalmopathy progression at about 68% sensitivity and 72.22% specificity. Ophthalmopathy was separated from stable hyperthyroidism by a 13-signature model with roughly 91% sensitivity and approximately 79% specificity.

Among the exclusions were patients with other autoimmune diseases, uncontrolled infections, pregnancy or lactation. This clonotype originated in an adult man with Graves' hyperthyroidism. Sequencing used peripheral blood or thyroid tissue (not recorded which). The chain joins TRBV25-1 to TRBJ1-3; D is possibly TRBD1 (6 bases). CDR3: CASPRVGGRNTIYF. CDR3 nucleotide sequence: TGTGCTAGCCCCAGGGTAGGGGGAAGAAACACCATATATTTT.